The 10 T cell receptor beta chains presented below share a single source sample, sequenced in a study of cytomegalovirus exposure and HLA in healthy donors. TCRdb's copy holds only in-frame clones and misses some; the assay was immunoSEQ multiplex PCR. The top ten clones hold 0.95% to 1.1% of a sample with some 270,000 clones, around 86% of them seen once. Sequenced: PBMCs. The origin of the receptors is a woman younger than 30 in good health and CMV-seronegative.

The J gene is TRBJ2-1, the V gene TRBV2; 9 nucleotides line up with TRBD2. Germline V gives CDR1 SNHLY, CDR2 FYNNEI. Losses at the gene ends were 7 bases for V and 10 bases for J; bases not matched to a gene: 5. There are 12 residues in the CDR3. The CDR3 region is CASMKSGREQFF. In DNA form, the CDR3 reads TGTGCCAGCATGAAGAGCGGGAGGGAGCAGTTCTTC.

V and J are TRBV28 and TRBJ1-6; the D is unclear. The CDR3 contains 14 residues. Trimming removed 5 bases at V and 4 bases at J, with 9 bases between. Germline CDR1 reads MDHEN; CDR2 reads SYDVKM. CDR3 nucleotides: TGTGCCAGCAGTCCGCAGACTTATAATTCACCCCTCCACTTT. Protein sequence: CASSPQTYNSPLHF. The complete variable domain, with remaining parts taken from reference TRBV28 and TRBJ1-6, reads DVKVTQSSRYLVKRTGEKVFLECVQDMDHENMFWYRQDPGLGLRLIYFSYDVKMKEKGDIPEGYSVSREKKERFSLILESASTNQTSMYLCASSPQTYNSPLHFGNGTRLTVT.

V gene TRBV7-9 combines with J gene TRBJ1-2; no clear D. CDR1 is SEHNR, CDR2 FQNEAQ, per germline (reference sequence). The CDR3 consists of 13 residues. The V end was cut by 0 bases, the J end by 6 bases, with 8 bases between. CDR3 loop: CASSLAEIDGYTF. The CDR3 region has the DNA TGTGCCAGCAGCTTAGCCGAGATAGATGGCTACACCTTC.

This chain links TRBV7-8 with TRBJ1-2; D unclear. Between the trimmed V and J ends, which lost 5 bases and 1 base, there was a span of 11 bases. Germline assignment: CDR1 SGHVS and CDR2 FQNEAQ. The CDR3 is 14 residues long. The CDR3 loop reads CASSPPNSNYGYTF. The CDR3 DNA is TGTGCCAGCAGCCCCCCTAACAGTAACTATGGCTACACCTTC.

The chain uses TRBV11-3 and TRBJ2-1; D uncertain. Trimming stripped 5 bases from V and 5 bases from J, with 13 bases between. Germline CDR1 and CDR2: SGHNT and YENEEA. This CDR3 is built from 14 residues. The CDR3 spells CASSPTRLNNEQFF. The CDR3 nucleotides read TGTGCCAGCAGCCCGACACGGCTCAACAATGAGCAGTTCTTC.

This chain joins TRBV30 and TRBJ1-1; unclear D gene. The CDR3 totals 14 residues. The V end lost 2 bases, the J end lost 6 bases, and 16 bases lay between the germline ends. CDR1 is GTSNPN and CDR2 is SVGIG in the germline V gene (reference sequence). CDR3 amino acids: CAWSYPEGLAEAFF. Written as DNA, the CDR3 is TGTGCCTGGAGTTACCCCGAGGGATTAGCTGAAGCTTTCTTT.

This chain connects TRBV9 to TRBJ2-3, with 8 nucleotides matching TRBD2. V lost 3 bases and J lost 3; bases outside the gene matches: 3. The length of the CDR3 is 14 residues. Germline loops: CDR1 SGDLS, CDR2 YYNGEE. The DNA of the CDR3 is TGTGCCAGCAGCGCGGGAGGGCCGACAGATACGCAGTATTTT. It yields the protein CASSAGGPTDTQYF.

This chain links TRBV19 with TRBJ2-1; 10 positions agree with TRBD2. The junction had 6 bases not matched to a gene; V was cut back by 3 bases and J by 4 bases. This CDR3 region has 16 residues. Germline assignment: CDR1 LNHDA and CDR2 SQIVND (reference sequence). The CDR3 coding sequence is TGTGCCAGTAGTATCAATAGCGGGGGGCTATACAATGAGCAGTTCTTC. Its protein is CASSINSGGLYNEQFF. The full variable domain, in which reference TRBV19 and TRBJ2-1 provide the parts outside the CDR3, is DGGITQSPKYLFRKEGQNVTLSCEQNLNHDAMYWYRQDPGQGLRLIYYSQIVNDFQKGDIAEGYSVSREKKESFPLTVTSAQKNPTAFYLCASSINSGGLYNEQFFGPGTRLTVL.

The chain couples TRBV5-6 to TRBJ1-5; 7 positions agree with TRBD1. CDR1 is SGHDT, CDR2 YYEEEE, per germline. The ends lost 3 bases at V and 5 bases at J; junction bases unmatched: 2. CDR3 length: 13 residues. The CDR3 coding sequence is TGTGCCAGCAGCTCGACAGGGTATCAGCCCCAGCATTTT. Residues: CASSSTGYQPQHF.

Here the CDR3 reads CASRLAGGPNEQFF. Here the CDR3 DNA reads TGTGCCAGCAGGTTAGCGGGGGGGCCCAATGAGCAGTTCTTC. The chain carries TRBV6-5 and TRBJ2-1, with 11 positions matching TRBD2. From germline, CDR1 is MNHEY and CDR2 SVGAGI. The CDR3 is made up of 14 amino acids. Trimming removed 6 bases from V and 6 bases from J; junction bases left unmatched: 4.